This is a list of T cell receptor beta chains from one sample in a study of T cells in localized non-small cell lung cancer. Sequenced by immunoSEQ multiplex PCR; TCRdb stores in-frame clones only, minus some. This sample has roughly 26,000 clones, with roughly nine tenths found just once. The sample here was peripheral blood, taken before any cancer treatment. The source of these receptors is a female donor of 60 years or more with stage II squamous cell lung carcinoma. CDR3s include the opening cysteine and the closing phenylalanine or tryptophan. The D gene is left open where the match is weak. Only part of the rows carry a size: once, few, many, or a class if the clone is expanded.

j_call v_call d_call clone_size cdr3_length cdr3_aa cdr3_nt
TRBJ2-4 TRBV2 - - 13 CASTREGLTIQYF TGTGCCAGCACTCGAGAGGGCCTAACCATTCAGTACTTC
TRBJ1-6 TRBV5-6 - - 11 CASSFSGPLHF TGTGCCAGCAGCTTCTCCGGGCCCCTCCACTTT
TRBJ2-1 TRBV7-9 TRBD2 - 13 CASSRTSYNEQFF TGTGCCAGCAGCCGGACTAGTTACAATGAGCAGTTCTTC
TRBJ2-2 TRBV7-9 - - 15 CASSPGAPVTGELFF TGTGCCAGCAGCCCGGGGGCGCCGGTCACCGGGGAGCTGTTTTTT
TRBJ1-3 TRBV4-1 - - 15 CASSRDRNSGNTIYF TGCGCCAGCAGCCGAGACAGGAACTCTGGAAACACCATATATTTT
TRBJ2-5 TRBV7-7 TRBD2 - 15 CASSQGLAGAETQYF TGTGCCAGCAGCCAGGGACTAGCGGGAGCGGAGACCCAGTACTTC
TRBJ1-5 TRBV19 - - 14 CASSIDSDLQPQHF TGTGCCAGTAGTATCGACAGCGACCTTCAGCCCCAGCATTTT
TRBJ2-7 TRBV28 - - 15 CASSSPRGDGYEQYF TGTGCCAGCAGTTCCCCCCGCGGGGACGGCTACGAGCAGTACTTC
TRBJ1-5 TRBV6-6 - - 14 CASSYRGGGQPQHF TGTGCCAGCAGTTACAGGGGCGGGGGACAGCCCCAGCATTTT
TRBJ2-7 TRBV5-6 - few 11 CASSLVGEQYF TGTGCCAGCAGCTTGGTGGGCGAGCAGTACTTC
TRBJ1-1 TRBV18 - - 13 CASSPHSNTEAFF TGTGCCAGCTCACCGCACAGTAACACTGAAGCTTTCTTT
TRBJ1-2 TRBV2 - - 13 CASSGDPRGGYTF TGTGCCAGCAGTGGAGACCCCCGAGGCGGCTACACCTTC
TRBJ2-7 TRBV10-1 TRBD1 - 16 CASSEGTGLFSYEQYF TGCGCCAGCAGTGAAGGGACAGGGCTTTTCTCCTACGAGCAGTACTTC
TRBJ2-6 TRBV7-2 - - 18 CASSLVVGGGSGANVLTF TGTGCCAGCAGCTTAGTAGTGGGTGGGGGATCTGGGGCCAACGTCCTGACTTTC
TRBJ2-1 TRBV15 TRBD2 once 15 CATSSPSGVYNEQFF TGTGCCACCAGCAGTCCTAGCGGTGTCTACAATGAGCAGTTCTTC
TRBJ2-3 TRBV7-2 TRBD2 once 16 CASSLDISGGWDTQYF TGTGCCAGCAGCTTAGATATTAGCGGGGGGTGGGATACGCAGTATTTT
TRBJ2-3 TRBV9 - - 14 CASSVLESTDTQYF TGTGCCAGCAGCGTCCTCGAAAGCACAGATACGCAGTATTTT
TRBJ1-2 TRBV19 - few 14 CASSWLGHDYGYTF TGTGCCAGTAGTTGGCTTGGACATGACTATGGCTACACCTTC
TRBJ2-3 TRBV28 - - 12 CASSFNPDTQYF TGTGCCAGCAGTTTTAACCCAGATACGCAGTATTTT
TRBJ1-2 TRBV29-1 TRBD1 - 12 CSDTGTGRGYTF TGCAGCGACACCGGGACAGGAAGAGGCTACACCTTC
TRBJ1-1 TRBV28 - - 15 CASSLLGDMNTEAFF TGTGCCAGCAGTTTATTGGGGGATATGAACACTGAAGCTTTCTTT
TRBJ2-5 TRBV27 - - 12 CASSLLRETQYF TGTGCCAGCAGTTTATTGCGAGAGACCCAGTACTTC
TRBJ2-7 TRBV28 - - 11 CATNEGREQYF TGTGCCACAAATGAGGGGCGCGAGCAGTACTTC
TRBJ1-5 TRBV6-1 - - 13 CASGGTGDQPQHF TGTGCCAGCGGGGGAACAGGTGATCAGCCCCAGCATTTT
TRBJ2-5 TRBV7-8 - few 15 CASSLGTYLQETQYF TGTGCCAGCAGCTTAGGGACTTACCTCCAAGAGACCCAGTACTTC
TRBJ2-1 TRBV19 TRBD2 once 18 CASSIGLAGGSSYNEQFF TGTGCCAGTAGTATAGGACTAGCGGGAGGTTCTTCCTACAATGAGCAGTTCTTC
TRBJ1-5 TRBV18 - few 13 CASSPTANQPQHF TGTGCCAGCTCACCGACAGCAAATCAGCCCCAGCATTTT
TRBJ2-1 TRBV28 - - 12 CASSSQYNEQFF TGTGCCAGCAGTTCACAGTACAATGAGCAGTTCTTC
TRBJ2-2 TRBV6-4 - - 13 CASSDRDTGELFF TGTGCCAGCAGTGACAGGGACACCGGGGAGCTGTTTTTT
TRBJ1-1 TRBV6-5 - few 13 CASSTTVDTEAFF TGTGCCAGCAGTACCACTGTTGACACTGAAGCTTTCTTT
TRBJ2-3 TRBV9 TRBD1 - 17 CASSLRGTGPSTDTQYF TGTGCCAGCAGCCTGAGGGGGACAGGGCCTAGCACAGATACGCAGTATTTT
TRBJ2-2 TRBV2 - - 15 CASKPQNSNTGELFF TGTGCCAGCAAACCCCAGAACTCGAACACCGGGGAGCTGTTTTTT
TRBJ2-3 TRBV4-3 TRBD2 - 14 CASSQEGGSDTQYF TGCGCCAGCAGCCAAGAGGGGGGGTCAGATACGCAGTATTTT
TRBJ1-5 TRBV6-1 TRBD1 - 14 CASFSGQLNQPQHF TGTGCCAGCTTCTCGGGACAGTTGAATCAGCCCCAGCATTTT
TRBJ2-6 TRBV2 - - 14 CASSIGHGANVLTF TGTGCCAGCAGTATAGGGCACGGGGCCAACGTCCTGACTTTC
TRBJ2-7 TRBV6-5 - - 13 CASSRQASYEQYF TGTGCCAGCAGCAGACAGGCGTCCTACGAGCAGTACTTC
TRBJ1-6 TRBV7-2 - - 14 CASSSRTRGSPLHF TGTGCCAGCAGCTCTAGGACGCGAGGTTCACCCCTCCACTTT
TRBJ1-1 TRBV4-1 TRBD1 once 16 CASSQVDRIGDTEAFF TGCGCCAGCAGCCAAGTGGACAGGATTGGGGACACTGAAGCTTTCTTT
TRBJ1-1 TRBV10-2 - - 14 CASSEWEMNTEAFF TGCGCCAGCAGTGAATGGGAGATGAACACTGAAGCTTTCTTT
TRBJ2-3 TRBV6-1 - - 13 CASSLRTTDTQYF TGTGCCAGCAGTTTGCGGACTACAGATACGCAGTATTTT
TRBJ2-2 TRBV7-6 - - 13 CASSEMHTGELFF TGTGCCAGCAGCGAGATGCACACCGGGGAGCTGTTTTTT
TRBJ1-1 TRBV9 - once 14 CASTPGVQNTEAFF TGTGCCAGCACCCCAGGGGTACAGAACACTGAAGCTTTCTTT
TRBJ1-2 TRBV19 TRBD1 few 15 CASSIGEGAGYGYTF TGTGCCAGTAGTATTGGGGAGGGGGCTGGCTATGGCTACACCTTC
TRBJ2-6 TRBV4-1 TRBD2 once 19 CASSQEGPSGFSGANVLTF TGCGCCAGCAGCCAAGAAGGTCCTAGCGGATTCTCTGGGGCCAACGTCCTGACTTTC
TRBJ2-3 TRBV10-3 - - 12 CAISERTDTQYF TGTGCCATCAGTGAGAGGACAGATACGCAGTATTTT
TRBJ1-2 TRBV7-9 - few 13 CASTIVEGNGYTF TGTGCCAGCACCATCGTGGAGGGGAACGGCTACACCTTC
TRBJ2-3 TRBV5-1 TRBD2 - 16 CASSLAASGGQDTQYF TGCGCCAGCAGCTTGGCGGCTAGCGGGGGTCAAGATACGCAGTATTTT
TRBJ2-1 TRBV11-3 - - 12 CASSLGPNEQFF TGTGCCAGCAGCTTAGGGCCCAATGAGCAGTTCTTC
TRBJ1-2 TRBV10-1 TRBD1 - 14 CASSSGTGTYGYTF TGCGCCAGCAGTTCCGGGACAGGGACCTATGGCTACACCTTC
TRBJ1-2 TRBV28 - - 13 CASSYLQNYGYTF TGTGCCAGCAGTTACCTCCAGAACTATGGCTACACCTTC